This T cell receptor beta chain stems from a study of blood T cell repertoires in COVID-19. V lost 7 bases and J 6 bases, leaving 30 bases between the germline ends. The CDR3 sequence is 18 residues long. CDR1 LNHDA and CDR2 SQIVND come from the germline V gene (reference sequence). The data were produced by immunoSEQ multiplex PCR, yet TCRdb's version contains in-frame clones alone and is incomplete. This sample has approximately 200,000 clones, with about nine tenths found just once. Membership in each cohort depended on participant-reported clinical history. The sequence was obtained from a woman aged 30 to 39 who had recovered from COVID-19. Specimen: PBMCs or T cells enriched from blood (not recorded which). V usage is TRBV19 and J usage is TRBJ1-1; D possibly corresponds to TRBD1 (5 bases). CDR3 in DNA: TGTGCCAGTATCCCCACCTACGGCAGGGCGCTTGTTGTGGCTGAAGCTTTCTTT. Encoded protein: CASIPTYGRALVVAEAFF.